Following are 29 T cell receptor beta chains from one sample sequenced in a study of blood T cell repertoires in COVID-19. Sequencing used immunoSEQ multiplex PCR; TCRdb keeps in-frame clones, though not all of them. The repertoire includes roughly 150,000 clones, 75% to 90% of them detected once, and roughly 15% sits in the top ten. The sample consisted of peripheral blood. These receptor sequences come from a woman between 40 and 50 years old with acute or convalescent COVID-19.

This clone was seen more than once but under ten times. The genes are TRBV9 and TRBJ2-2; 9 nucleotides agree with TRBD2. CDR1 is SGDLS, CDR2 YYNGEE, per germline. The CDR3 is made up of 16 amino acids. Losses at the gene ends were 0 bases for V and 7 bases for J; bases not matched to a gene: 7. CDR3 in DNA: TGTGCCAGCAGCGTAGACAGCGGGGGGACGGGCGGGGAGCTGTTTTTT. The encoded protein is CASSVDSGGTGGELFF.

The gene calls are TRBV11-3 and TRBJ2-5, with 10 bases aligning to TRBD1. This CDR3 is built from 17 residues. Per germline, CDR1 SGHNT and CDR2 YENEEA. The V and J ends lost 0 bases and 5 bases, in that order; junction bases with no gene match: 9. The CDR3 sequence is CASSLDVGTGVLETQYF. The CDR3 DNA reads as TGTGCCAGCAGCTTAGATGTTGGGACAGGGGTTCTGGAGACCCAGTACTTC.

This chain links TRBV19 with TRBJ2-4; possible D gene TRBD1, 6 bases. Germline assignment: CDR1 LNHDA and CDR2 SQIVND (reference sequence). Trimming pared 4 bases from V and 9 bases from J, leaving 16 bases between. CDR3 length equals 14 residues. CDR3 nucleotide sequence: TGTGCCAGTAGTAAACAAATCAGGGGAGCCATTCAGTACTTC. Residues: CASSKQIRGAIQYF. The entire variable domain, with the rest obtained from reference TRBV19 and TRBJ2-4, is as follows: DGGITQSPKYLFRKEGQNVTLSCEQNLNHDAMYWYRQDPGQGLRLIYYSQIVNDFQKGDIAEGYSVSREKKESFPLTVTSAQKNPTAFYLCASSKQIRGAIQYFGAGTRLSVL.

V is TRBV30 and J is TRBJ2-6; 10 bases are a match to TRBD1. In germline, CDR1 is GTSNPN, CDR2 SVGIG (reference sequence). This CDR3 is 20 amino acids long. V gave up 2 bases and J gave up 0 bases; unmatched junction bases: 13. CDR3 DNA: TGTGCCTGGAGTTTCCTAGGGTGGGGACAGGGGCTCTCTGGGGCCAACGTCCTGACTTTC. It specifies CAWSFLGWGQGLSGANVLTF.

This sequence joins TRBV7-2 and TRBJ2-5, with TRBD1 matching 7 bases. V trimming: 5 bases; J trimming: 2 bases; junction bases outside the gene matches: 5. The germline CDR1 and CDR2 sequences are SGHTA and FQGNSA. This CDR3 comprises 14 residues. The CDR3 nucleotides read TGTGCCAGCAGCATCCAGACAGGGCAAGAGACCCAGTACTTC. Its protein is CASSIQTGQETQYF.

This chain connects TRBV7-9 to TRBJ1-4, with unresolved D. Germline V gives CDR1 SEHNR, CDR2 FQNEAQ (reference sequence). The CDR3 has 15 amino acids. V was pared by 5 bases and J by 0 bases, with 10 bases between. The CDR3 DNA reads TGTGCCAGCAGCCAGACACCGACAACTAATGAAAAACTGTTTTTT. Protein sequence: CASSQTPTTNEKLFF. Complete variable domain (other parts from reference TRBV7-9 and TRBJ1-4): DTGVSQNPRHKITKRGQNVTFRCDPISEHNRLYWYRQTLGQGPEFLTYFQNEAQLEKSRLLSDRFSAERPKGSFSTLEIQRTEQGDSAMYLCASSQTPTTNEKLFFGSGTQLSVL.

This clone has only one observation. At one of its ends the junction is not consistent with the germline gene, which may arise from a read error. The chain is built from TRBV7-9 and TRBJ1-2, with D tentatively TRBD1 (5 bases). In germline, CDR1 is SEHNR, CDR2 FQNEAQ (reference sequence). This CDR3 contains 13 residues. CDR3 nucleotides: TGTGCCAGCAGCTTAGGGGCGGGGGATGGCCACACCTTC. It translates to CASSLGAGDGHTF.

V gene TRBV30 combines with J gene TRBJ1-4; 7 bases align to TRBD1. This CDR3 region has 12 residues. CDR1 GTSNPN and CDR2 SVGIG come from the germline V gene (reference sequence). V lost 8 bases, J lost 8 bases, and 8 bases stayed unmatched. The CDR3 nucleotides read TGTGCCGGAGACAGGGCGGGCGAAAAACTGTTTTTT. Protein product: CAGDRAGEKLFF.

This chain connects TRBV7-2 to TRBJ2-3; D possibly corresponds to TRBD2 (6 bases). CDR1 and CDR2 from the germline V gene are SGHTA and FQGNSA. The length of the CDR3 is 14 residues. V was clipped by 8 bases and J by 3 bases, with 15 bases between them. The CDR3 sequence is CASGAAGTTDTQYF. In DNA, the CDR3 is TGTGCCAGCGGCGCCGCAGGGACTACAGATACGCAGTATTTT.

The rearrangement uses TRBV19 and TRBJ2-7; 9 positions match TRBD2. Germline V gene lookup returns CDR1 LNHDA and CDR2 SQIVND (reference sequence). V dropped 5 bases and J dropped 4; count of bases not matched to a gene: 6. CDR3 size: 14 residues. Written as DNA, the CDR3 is TGTGCCAGTAGTGGGCTAGCGGGGAGATACGAGCAGTACTTC. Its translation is CASSGLAGRYEQYF.

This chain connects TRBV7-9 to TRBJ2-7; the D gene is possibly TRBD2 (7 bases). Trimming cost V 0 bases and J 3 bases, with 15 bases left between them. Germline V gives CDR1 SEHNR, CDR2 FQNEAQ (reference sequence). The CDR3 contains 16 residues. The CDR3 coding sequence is TGTGCCAGCAGCTTAGCGTTTGGGGGGGCTGACTACGAGCAGTACTTC. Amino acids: CASSLAFGGADYEQYF.

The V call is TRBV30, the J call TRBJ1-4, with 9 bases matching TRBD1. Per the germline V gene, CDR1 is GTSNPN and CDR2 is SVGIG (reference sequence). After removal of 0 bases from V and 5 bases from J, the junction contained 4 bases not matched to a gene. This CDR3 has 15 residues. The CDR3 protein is CAWSVGGTGNEKLFF. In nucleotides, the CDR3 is TGTGCCTGGAGTGTCGGCGGGACAGGGAATGAAAAACTGTTTTTT.

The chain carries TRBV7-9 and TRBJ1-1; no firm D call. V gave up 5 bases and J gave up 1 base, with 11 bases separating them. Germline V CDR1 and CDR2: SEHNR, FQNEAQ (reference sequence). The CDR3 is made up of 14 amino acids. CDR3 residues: CASSKETRNTEAFF. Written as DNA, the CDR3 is TGTGCCAGCAGCAAGGAGACCAGGAACACTGAAGCTTTCTTT.

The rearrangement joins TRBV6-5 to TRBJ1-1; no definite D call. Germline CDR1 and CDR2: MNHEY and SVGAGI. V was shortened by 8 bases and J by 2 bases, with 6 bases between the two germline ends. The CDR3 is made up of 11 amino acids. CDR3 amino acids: CASGKNTEAFF. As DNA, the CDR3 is TGTGCCAGCGGCAAAAACACTGAAGCTTTCTTT.

The DNA of the CDR3 is TGTGCCAGCAGCGGACGATCAGGGATACAGGACGAGCAGTACTTC. Its protein is CASSGRSGIQDEQYF. The V and J genes are TRBV7-9 and TRBJ2-7; D is possibly TRBD1 (5 bases). This CDR3 spans 15 amino acids. V lost 5 bases to trimming and J lost 5 bases, with 19 bases between them. Germline V gene sequence: CDR1 SEHNR, CDR2 FQNEAQ (reference sequence).

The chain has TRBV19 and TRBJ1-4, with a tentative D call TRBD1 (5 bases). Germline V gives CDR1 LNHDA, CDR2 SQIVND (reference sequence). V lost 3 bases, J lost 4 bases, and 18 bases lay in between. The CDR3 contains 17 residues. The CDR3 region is CASSMVRGRGFNEKLFF. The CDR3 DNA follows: TGTGCCAGTAGTATGGTCCGGGGGAGAGGGTTTAATGAAAAACTGTTTTTT.

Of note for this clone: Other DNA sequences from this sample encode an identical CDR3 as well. In nucleotides, the CDR3 is TGTGCCAGCAGTTTGGCGGTTAATGAGCAGTTCTTC. Translating gives CASSLAVNEQFF. The rearrangement links TRBV12-3 or TRBV12-4 to TRBJ2-1, with no clear D. The CDR3 covers 12 residues. V was clipped by 3 bases and J by 7 bases, with 7 bases between them.

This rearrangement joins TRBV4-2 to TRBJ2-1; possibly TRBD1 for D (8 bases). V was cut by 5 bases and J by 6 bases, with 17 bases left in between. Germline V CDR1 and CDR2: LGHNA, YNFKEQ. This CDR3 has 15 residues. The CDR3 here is CASSLHRGGGNEQFF. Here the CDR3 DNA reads TGTGCCAGCAGCTTACACAGGGGGGGAGGCAATGAGCAGTTCTTC.

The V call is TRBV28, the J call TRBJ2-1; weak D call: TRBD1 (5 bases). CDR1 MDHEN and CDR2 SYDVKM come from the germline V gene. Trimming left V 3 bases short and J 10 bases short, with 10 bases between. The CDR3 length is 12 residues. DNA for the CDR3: TGTGCCAGCAGTTTCTCAGGGAACGAGCAGTTCTTC. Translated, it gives CASSFSGNEQFF. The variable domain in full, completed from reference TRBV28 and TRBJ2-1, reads DVKVTQSSRYLVKRTGEKVFLECVQDMDHENMFWYRQDPGLGLRLIYFSYDVKMKEKGDIPEGYSVSREKKERFSLILESASTNQTSMYLCASSFSGNEQFFGPGTRLTVL.

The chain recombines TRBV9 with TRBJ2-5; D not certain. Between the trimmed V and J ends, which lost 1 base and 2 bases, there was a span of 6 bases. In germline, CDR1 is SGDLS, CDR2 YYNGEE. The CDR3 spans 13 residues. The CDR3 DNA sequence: TGTGCCAGCAGCGTAATCCCACAAGAGACCCAGTACTTC. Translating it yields CASSVIPQETQYF. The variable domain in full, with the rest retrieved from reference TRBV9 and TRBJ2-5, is DSGVTQTPKHLITATGQRVTLRCSPRSGDLSVYWYQQSLDQGLQFLIQYYNGEERAKGNILERFSAQQFPDLHSELNLSSLELGDSALYFCASSVIPQETQYFGPGTRLLVL.

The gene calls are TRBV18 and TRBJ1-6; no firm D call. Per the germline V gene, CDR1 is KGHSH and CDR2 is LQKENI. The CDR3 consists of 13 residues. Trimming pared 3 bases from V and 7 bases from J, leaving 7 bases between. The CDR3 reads CASSPNINSPLHF. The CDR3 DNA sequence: TGTGCCAGCTCACCCAACATAAATTCACCCCTCCACTTT.

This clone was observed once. The CDR3 sequence: CAWSVFFAGFTGELFF. CDR3 nucleotide sequence: TGTGCCTGGAGTGTATTTTTTGCGGGATTCACCGGGGAGCTGTTTTTT. The chain links TRBV30 to TRBJ2-2; D is perhaps TRBD2 (6 bases). CDR3 length: 16 amino acids. From germline, CDR1 is GTSNPN and CDR2 SVGIG (reference sequence). V dropped 0 bases and J dropped 4 bases, with 15 bases sitting between them. The variable domain in full, completed from reference TRBV30 and TRBJ2-2, reads SQTIHQWPATLVQPVGSPLSLECTVEGTSNPNLYWYRQAAGRGLQLLFYSVGIGQISSEVPQNLSASRPQDRQFILSSKKLLLSDSGFYLCAWSVFFAGFTGELFFGEGSRLTVL.

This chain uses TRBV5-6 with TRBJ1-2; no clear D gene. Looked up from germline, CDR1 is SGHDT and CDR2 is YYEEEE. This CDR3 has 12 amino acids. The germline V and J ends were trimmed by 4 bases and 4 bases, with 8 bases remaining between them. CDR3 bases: TGTGCCAGCAGCCGCCCCGGCTATGGCTACACCTTC. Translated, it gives CASSRPGYGYTF.

The CDR3 protein is CASSSLLAGGQRFSYNEQFF. CDR3 DNA sequence: TGTGCCAGCAGTTCCCTACTAGCGGGGGGGCAGAGATTTTCCTACAATGAGCAGTTCTTC. The rearrangement links TRBV28 to TRBJ2-1, with 13 bases identical to TRBD2. Losses at the gene ends were 4 bases for V and 1 base for J; bases not matched to a gene: 13. This CDR3 is built from 20 residues. Per germline, CDR1 MDHEN and CDR2 SYDVKM. The complete variable domain, with remaining parts taken from reference TRBV28 and TRBJ2-1, reads DVKVTQSSRYLVKRTGEKVFLECVQDMDHENMFWYRQDPGLGLRLIYFSYDVKMKEKGDIPEGYSVSREKKERFSLILESASTNQTSMYLCASSSLLAGGQRFSYNEQFFGPGTRLTVL.

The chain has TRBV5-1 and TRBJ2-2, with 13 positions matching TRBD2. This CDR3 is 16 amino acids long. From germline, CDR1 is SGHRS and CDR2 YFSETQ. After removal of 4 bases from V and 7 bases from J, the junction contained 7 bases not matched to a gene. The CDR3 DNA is TGCGCCAGCAGCATACCGGGACTAGCGGGGAGCGGGGAGCTGTTTTTT. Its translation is CASSIPGLAGSGELFF.

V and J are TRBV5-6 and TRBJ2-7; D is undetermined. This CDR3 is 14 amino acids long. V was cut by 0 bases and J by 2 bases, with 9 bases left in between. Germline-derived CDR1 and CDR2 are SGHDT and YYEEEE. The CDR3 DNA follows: TGTGCCAGCAGCTTGGGCGGAAACCCCTACGAGCAGTACTTC. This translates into CASSLGGNPYEQYF. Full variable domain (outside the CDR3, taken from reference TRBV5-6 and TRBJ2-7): DAGVTQSPTHLIKTRGQQVTLRCSPKSGHDTVSWYQQALGQGPQFIFQYYEEEERQRGNFPDRFSGHQFPNYSSELNVNALLLGDSALYLCASSLGGNPYEQYFGPGTRLTVT.

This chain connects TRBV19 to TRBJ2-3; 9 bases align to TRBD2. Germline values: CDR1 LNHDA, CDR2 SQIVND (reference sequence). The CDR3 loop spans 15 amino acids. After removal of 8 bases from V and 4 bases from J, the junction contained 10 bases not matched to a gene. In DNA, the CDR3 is TGTGCCAGTGCTAGGGCGGGAGGGCCCGCAGATACGCAGTATTTT. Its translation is CASARAGGPADTQYF.

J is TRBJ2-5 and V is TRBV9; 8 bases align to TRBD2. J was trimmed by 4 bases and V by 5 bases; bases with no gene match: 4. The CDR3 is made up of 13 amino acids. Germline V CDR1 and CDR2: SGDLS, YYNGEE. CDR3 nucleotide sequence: TGTGCCAGCAGGGGGGCGGGAGGAGAGACCCAGTACTTC. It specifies CASRGAGGETQYF.

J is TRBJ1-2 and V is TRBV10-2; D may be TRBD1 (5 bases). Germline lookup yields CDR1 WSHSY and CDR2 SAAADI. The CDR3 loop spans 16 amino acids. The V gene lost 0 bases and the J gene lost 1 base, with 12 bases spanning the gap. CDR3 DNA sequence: TGCGCCAGCAGTGAGTCGAGGCGGCAGGGTAACTATGGCTACACCTTC. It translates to CASSESRRQGNYGYTF.